Below are 3 T cell receptor beta chains sequenced from a single sample in a study of identical twins. One entry per CDR3 protein, called by TCRdb with MiXCR from the 5' RACE reads. The sample lists some 1,700,000 distinct CDR3 sequences; more than 30% were seen once. Sequencing input: cord blood. The receptors stem from a newborn girl in good health.

This clonotype was recorded many times. The V call is TRBV4-1, the J call TRBJ2-1, with D possibly TRBD2 on 5 matching bases. From germline, CDR1 is MGHRA and CDR2 YSYEKL. The V end was cut by 1 base, the J end by 6 bases, with 16 bases between. The length of the CDR3 is 16 residues. The CDR3 spells CASSQGQYPTINEQFF. The CDR3 nucleotides are TGCGCCAGCAGCCAAGGTCAATACCCGACTATCAATGAGCAGTTCTTC.

The chain joins TRBV11-2 to TRBJ2-1; 8 bases map to TRBD1. CDR1 is SGHAT and CDR2 is FQNNGV in the germline V gene. The trim removed 5 bases at V and 5 bases at J, leaving 11 bases unmatched. CDR3 size: 16 residues. CDR3 bases: TGTGCCAGCAGCACCCGACAGGGGTGGGGGCACAATGAGCAGTTCTTC. It encodes CASSTRQGWGHNEQFF.

This clonotype was counted a few times. The gene calls are TRBV10-1 and TRBJ2-1, with a weak D call TRBD2 (7 bases). The CDR3 has 14 residues. V was cut by 4 bases and J by 8 bases, with 15 bases left in between. Germline V gene sequence: CDR1 WNHNN, CDR2 SYGVQD (reference sequence). The DNA for the CDR3 is TGCGCCAGCAGTGTGGGGGGGGCGAACGATGAGCAGTTCTTC. This gives the protein CASSVGGANDEQFF.